Sequencing of this TCR beta chain was carried out in a study of blood T cell repertoires in COVID-19. The wider study: PBMCs, B-cell-depleted T cells, or T cells were the source of the cDNA or gDNA that made up the material.

The CDR3 totals 15 residues. Profiled with immunoSEQ multiplex PCR; TCRdb holds only in-frame clones, not every one. The data show roughly 200,000 clones, with 85% to 90% seen just once and about 9.4% held by the top ten. This rearrangement joins TRBV21-1 to TRBJ1-4; the tabulated D call, TRBD1, remains unverified against the DNA. TRBV21-1 is annotated as a pseudogene. Sequenced: peripheral blood. This clonotype was sampled from a woman aged 45-65 years with COVID-19, enrolled during active disease. As DNA, the CDR3 is TGTGCCAGCAGCAACGGAGAGGGGGCACGTGAAAAACTGTTTTTT. It yields the protein CASSNGEGAREKLFF.